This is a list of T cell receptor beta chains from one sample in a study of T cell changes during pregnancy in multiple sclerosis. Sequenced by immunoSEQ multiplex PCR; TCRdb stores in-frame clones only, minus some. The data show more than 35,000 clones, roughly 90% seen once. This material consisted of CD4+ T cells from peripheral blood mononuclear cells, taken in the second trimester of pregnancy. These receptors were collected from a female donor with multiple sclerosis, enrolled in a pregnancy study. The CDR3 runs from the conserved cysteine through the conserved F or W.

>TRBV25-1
CASRGAPRVNEQFF
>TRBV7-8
CASSLVGQGGNGYTF
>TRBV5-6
CASSLIGDGYTF
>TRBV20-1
CSAGRRTQYF
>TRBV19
CASREGAGNSPLHF
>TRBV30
CAWTHKQGLFSYEQYF
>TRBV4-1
CASSQDRGREGLFF
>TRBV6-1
CASSEAWVLGTEAFF
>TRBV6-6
CASSYSGQGTNEKLFF
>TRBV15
CATSRDWGRGKNTEAFF
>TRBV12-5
CASGLTGGLETQYF
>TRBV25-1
CASSHRENYGYTF
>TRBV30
CAWRAGPLSGNTIYF
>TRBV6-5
CASSYSGQGAYEQYF
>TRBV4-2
CASSQDYGDVEAFF
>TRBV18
CASSPGHFEAFF
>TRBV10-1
CASSGQLAAGNNEQFF
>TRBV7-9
CASSLVGSTANTGELFF
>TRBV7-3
CASSLGGSDTQYF
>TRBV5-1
CASSPHTGGGEKLFF
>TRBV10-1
CASSESGVWEQYF
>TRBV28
CASSGETQYF
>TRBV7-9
CASRPPARQEITSTDTQYF
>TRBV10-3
CAIAAQMNYEQYF
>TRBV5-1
CASSLAVSGETQYF
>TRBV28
CASSPGLSGSFLGDTQYF
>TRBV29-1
CSVEGAVTDTQYF
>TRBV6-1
CASRDRFPRWAQHF
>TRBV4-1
CASSRGLAGDTDTQYF
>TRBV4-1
CASSQDRGGAGAQFF
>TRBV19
CASSMIQGSGNTIYF
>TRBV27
CASSPTGEVNVLTF
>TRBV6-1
CASSAGTSPPTEAFF
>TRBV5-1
CASSLDRGSNYGYTF
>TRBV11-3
CASSRRGQGATDTQYF
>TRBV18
CASSPGQGSPGANVLTF
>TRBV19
CATTDRDYEQYF
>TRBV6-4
CASSGLRSGEQFF
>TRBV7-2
CASSSDIQNSYEQYF
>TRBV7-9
CASSLGTGHEKLFF
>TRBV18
CASSLTGRALHDGYEQYF